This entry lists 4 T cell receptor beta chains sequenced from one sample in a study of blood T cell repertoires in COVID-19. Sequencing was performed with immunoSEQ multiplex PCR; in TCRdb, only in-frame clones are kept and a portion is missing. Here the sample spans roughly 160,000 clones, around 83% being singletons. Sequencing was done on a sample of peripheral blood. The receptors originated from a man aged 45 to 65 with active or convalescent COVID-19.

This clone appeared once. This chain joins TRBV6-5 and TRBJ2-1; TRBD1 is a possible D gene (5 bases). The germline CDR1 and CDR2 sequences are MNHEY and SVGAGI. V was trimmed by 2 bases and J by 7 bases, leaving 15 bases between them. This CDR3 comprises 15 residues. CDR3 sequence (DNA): TGTGCCAGCAGTTACAGTTCTCAGGGAAGGAATGAGCAGTTCTTC. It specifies CASSYSSQGRNEQFF.

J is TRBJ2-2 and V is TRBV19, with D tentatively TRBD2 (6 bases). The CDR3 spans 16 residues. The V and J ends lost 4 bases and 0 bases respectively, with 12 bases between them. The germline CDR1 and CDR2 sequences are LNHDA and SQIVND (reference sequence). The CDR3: CASSTLGGANTGELFF. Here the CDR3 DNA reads TGTGCCAGTAGTACCCTCGGGGGAGCGAACACCGGGGAGCTGTTTTTT.

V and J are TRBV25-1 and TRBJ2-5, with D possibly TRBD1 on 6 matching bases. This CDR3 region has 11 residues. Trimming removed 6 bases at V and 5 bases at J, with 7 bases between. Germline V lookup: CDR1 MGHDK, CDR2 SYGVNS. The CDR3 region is CASRRGETQYF. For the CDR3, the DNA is TGTGCCAGCAGAAGGGGGGAGACCCAGTACTTC.

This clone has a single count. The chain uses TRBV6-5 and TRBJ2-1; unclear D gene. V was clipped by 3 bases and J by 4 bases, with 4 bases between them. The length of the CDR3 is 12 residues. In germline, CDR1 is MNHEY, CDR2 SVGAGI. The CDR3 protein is CASSYNYNEQFF. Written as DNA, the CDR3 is TGTGCCAGCAGTTATAATTACAATGAGCAGTTCTTC.